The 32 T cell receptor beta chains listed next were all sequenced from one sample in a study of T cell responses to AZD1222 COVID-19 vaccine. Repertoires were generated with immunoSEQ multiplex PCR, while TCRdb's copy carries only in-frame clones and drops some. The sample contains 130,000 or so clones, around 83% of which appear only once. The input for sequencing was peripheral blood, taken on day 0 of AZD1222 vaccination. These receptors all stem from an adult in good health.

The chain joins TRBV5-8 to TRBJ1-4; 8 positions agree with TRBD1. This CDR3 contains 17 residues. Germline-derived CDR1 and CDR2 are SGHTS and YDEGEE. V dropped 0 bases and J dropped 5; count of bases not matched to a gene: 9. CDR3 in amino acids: CASSLAKRTGSNEKLFF. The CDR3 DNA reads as TGTGCCAGCAGCTTGGCGAAAAGGACAGGGTCGAATGAAAAACTGTTTTTT.

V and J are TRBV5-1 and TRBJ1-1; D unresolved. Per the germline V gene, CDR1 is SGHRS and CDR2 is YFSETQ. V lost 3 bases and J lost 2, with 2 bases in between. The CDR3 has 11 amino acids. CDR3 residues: CASSSNTEAFF. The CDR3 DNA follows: TGCGCCAGCAGCTCCAACACTGAAGCTTTCTTT.

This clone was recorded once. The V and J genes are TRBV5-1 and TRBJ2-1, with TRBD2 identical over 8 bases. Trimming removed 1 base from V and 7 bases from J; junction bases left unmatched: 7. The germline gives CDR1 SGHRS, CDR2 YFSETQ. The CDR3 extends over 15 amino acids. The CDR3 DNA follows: TGCGCCAGCAGCTTGATAGCGGGAATGGTAAATGAGCAGTTCTTC. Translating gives CASSLIAGMVNEQFF. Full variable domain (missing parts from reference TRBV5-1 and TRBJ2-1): KAGVTQTPRYLIKTRGQQVTLSCSPISGHRSVSWYQQTPGQGLQFLFEYFSETQRNKGNFPGRFSGRQFSNSRSEMNVSTLELGDSALYLCASSLIAGMVNEQFFGPGTRLTVL.

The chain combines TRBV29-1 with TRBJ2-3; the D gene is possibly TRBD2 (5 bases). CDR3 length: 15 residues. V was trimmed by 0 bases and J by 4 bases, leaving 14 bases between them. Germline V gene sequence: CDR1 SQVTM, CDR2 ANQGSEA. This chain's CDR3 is CSVEDSVGVSDTQYF. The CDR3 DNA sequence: TGCAGCGTTGAAGATTCGGTGGGAGTGTCAGATACGCAGTATTTT.

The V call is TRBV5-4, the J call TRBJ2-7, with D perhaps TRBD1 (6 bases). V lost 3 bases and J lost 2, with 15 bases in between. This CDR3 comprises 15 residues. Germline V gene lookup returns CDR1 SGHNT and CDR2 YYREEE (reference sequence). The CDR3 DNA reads TGTGCCAGCAGCTGGGATCAGGGGAGCGCCTACGAGCAGTACTTC. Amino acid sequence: CASSWDQGSAYEQYF.

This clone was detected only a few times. CDR3 sequence reads: CASSDGQDNSPLHF. The CDR3, as DNA: TGTGCCAGCAGTGACGGGCAAGATAATTCACCCCTCCACTTT. The V gene is TRBV6-4, the J gene TRBJ1-6; no clear D gene. V was pared by 2 bases and J by 5 bases, with 7 bases between. The CDR3 spans 14 residues. CDR1 MRHNA and CDR2 SNTAGT come from the germline V gene.

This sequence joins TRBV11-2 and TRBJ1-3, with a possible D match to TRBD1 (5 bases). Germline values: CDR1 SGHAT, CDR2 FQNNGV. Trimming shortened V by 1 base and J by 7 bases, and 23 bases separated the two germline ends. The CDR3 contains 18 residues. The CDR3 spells CASSLGGGRDGLRNTIYF. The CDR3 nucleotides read TGTGCCAGCAGCTTAGGCGGTGGAAGGGACGGCTTGAGGAACACCATATATTTT.

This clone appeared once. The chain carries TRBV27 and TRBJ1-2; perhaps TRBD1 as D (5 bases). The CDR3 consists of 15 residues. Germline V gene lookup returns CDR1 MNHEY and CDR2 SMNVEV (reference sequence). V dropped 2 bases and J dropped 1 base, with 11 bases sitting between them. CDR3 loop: CASSLQGGFNYGYTF. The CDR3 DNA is TGTGCCAGCAGTTTACAGGGCGGCTTTAACTATGGCTACACCTTC.

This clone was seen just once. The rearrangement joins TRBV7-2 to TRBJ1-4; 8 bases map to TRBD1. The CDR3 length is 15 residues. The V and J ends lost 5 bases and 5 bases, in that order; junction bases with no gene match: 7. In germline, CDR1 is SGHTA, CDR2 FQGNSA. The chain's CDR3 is CASSRTGRENEKLFF. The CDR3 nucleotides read TGTGCCAGCAGCCGGACAGGGAGGGAAAATGAAAAACTGTTTTTT.

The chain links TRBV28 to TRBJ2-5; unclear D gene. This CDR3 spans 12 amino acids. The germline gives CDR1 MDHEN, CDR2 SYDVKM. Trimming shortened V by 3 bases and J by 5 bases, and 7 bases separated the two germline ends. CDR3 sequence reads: CASSFILETQYF. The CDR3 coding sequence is TGTGCCAGCAGTTTTATTTTGGAGACCCAGTACTTC.

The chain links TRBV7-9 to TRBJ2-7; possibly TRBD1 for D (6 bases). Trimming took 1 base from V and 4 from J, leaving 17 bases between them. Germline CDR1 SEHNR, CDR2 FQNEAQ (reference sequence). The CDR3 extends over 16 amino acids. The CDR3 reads CASSLGWGPTPYEQYF. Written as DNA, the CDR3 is TGTGCCAGCAGCTTAGGTTGGGGGCCCACACCATACGAGCAGTACTTC. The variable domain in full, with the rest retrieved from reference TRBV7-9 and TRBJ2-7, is DTGVSQNPRHKITKRGQNVTFRCDPISEHNRLYWYRQTLGQGPEFLTYFQNEAQLEKSRLLSDRFSAERPKGSFSTLEIQRTEQGDSAMYLCASSLGWGPTPYEQYFGPGTRLTVT.

CDR3 in amino acids: CASSPTPKAGKQFF. In nucleotides, the CDR3 is TGTGCCAGCAGTCCAACCCCCAAAGCGGGAAAGCAGTTCTTC. This sequence joins TRBV7-8 and TRBJ2-1; 7 nucleotides align to TRBD2. This CDR3 comprises 14 residues. V shed 6 bases and J 11 bases; nucleotides not matched to a gene: 13. From germline, CDR1 is SGHVS and CDR2 FQNEAQ.

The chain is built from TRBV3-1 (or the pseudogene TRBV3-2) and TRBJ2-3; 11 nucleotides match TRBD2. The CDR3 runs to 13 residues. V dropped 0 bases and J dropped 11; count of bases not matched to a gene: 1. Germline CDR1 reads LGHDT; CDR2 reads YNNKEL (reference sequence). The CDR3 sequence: CASSQDGLAGQYF. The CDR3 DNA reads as TGTGCCAGCAGCCAAGACGGACTAGCGGGGCAGTATTTT.

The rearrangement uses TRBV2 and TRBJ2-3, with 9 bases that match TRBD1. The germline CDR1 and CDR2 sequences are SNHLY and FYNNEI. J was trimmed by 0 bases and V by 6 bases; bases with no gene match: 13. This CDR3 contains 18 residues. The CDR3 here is CASSLSGTGIPSTDTQYF. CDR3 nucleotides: TGTGCCAGCAGCCTATCCGGGACAGGGATTCCTAGCACAGATACGCAGTATTTT.

The CDR3 nucleotides read TGTGCCAGCAGCACCCAGACCAATCAGCCCCAGCATTTT. Protein sequence: CASSTQTNQPQHF. The J gene is TRBJ1-5, the V gene TRBV7-3; D unclear. The CDR3 length is 13 residues. V gave up 5 bases and J gave up 3 bases, with 8 bases separating them. CDR1 SGHTA and CDR2 FQGTGA come from the germline V gene. Variable domain in full (rest from reference TRBV7-3 and TRBJ1-5): GAGVSQTPSNKVTEKGKYVELRCDPISGHTALYWYRQSLGQGPEFLIYFQGTGAADDSGLPNDRFFAVRPEGSVSTLKIQRTERGDSAVYLCASSTQTNQPQHFGDGTRLSIL.

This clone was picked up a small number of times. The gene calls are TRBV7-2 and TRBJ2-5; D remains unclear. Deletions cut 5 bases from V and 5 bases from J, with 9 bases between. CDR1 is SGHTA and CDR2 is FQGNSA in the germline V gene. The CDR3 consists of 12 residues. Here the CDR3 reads CASSAYGETQYF. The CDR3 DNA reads TGTGCCAGCAGCGCATACGGGGAGACCCAGTACTTC.

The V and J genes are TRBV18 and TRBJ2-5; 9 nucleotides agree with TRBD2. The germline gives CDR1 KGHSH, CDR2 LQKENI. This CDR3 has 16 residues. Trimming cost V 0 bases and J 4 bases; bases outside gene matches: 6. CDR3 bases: TGTGCCAGCTCACCACCGCGGGGGGGCCGCGGAGAGACCCAGTACTTC. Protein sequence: CASSPPRGGRGETQYF.

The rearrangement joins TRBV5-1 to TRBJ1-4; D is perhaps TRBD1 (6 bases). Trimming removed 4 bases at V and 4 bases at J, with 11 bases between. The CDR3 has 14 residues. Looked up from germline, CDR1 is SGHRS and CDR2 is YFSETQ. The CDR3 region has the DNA TGCGCCAGCAGCAGGACAGCACTTAATGAAAAACTGTTTTTT. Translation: CASSRTALNEKLFF.

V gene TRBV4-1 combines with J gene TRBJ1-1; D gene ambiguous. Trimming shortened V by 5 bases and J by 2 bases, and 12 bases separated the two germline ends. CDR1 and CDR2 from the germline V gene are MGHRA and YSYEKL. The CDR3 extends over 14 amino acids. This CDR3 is CASSNGRGNTEAFF. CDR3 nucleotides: TGCGCCAGCAGCAATGGACGGGGAAACACTGAAGCTTTCTTT.

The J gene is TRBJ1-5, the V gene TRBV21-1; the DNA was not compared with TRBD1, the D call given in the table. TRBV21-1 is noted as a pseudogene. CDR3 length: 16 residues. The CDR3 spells CASSHGDTDSNQPQHF. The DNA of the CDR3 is TGTGCCAGCAGCCACGGGGACACCGATAGCAATCAGCCCCAGCATTTT.

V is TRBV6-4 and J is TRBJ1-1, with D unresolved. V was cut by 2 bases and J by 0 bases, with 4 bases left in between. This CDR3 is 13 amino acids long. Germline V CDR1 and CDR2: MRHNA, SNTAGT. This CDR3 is CASSDRVNTEAFF. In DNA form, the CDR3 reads TGTGCCAGCAGTGACAGGGTGAACACTGAAGCTTTCTTT.

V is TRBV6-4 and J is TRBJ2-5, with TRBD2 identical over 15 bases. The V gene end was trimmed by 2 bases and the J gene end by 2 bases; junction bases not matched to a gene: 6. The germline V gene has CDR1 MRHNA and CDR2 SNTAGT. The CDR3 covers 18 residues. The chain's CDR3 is CASSDRTSGREKQETQYF. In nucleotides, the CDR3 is TGTGCCAGCAGTGACAGGACTAGCGGGAGGGAGAAGCAAGAGACCCAGTACTTC.

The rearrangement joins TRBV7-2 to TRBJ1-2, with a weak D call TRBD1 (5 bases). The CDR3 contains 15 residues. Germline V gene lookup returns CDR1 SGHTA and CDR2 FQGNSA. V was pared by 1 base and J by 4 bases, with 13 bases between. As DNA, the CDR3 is TGTGCCAGCAGCTTAGGCCCGGGGCAAAGCTATGGCTACACCTTC. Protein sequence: CASSLGPGQSYGYTF.

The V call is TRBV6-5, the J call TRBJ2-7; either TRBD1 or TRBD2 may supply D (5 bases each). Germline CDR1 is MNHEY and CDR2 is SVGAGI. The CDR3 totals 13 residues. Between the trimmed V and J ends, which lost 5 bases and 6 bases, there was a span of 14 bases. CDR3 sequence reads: CASSPLRGVEQYF. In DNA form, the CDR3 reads TGTGCCAGCAGTCCCCTGAGGGGAGTCGAGCAGTACTTC.

CDR3 in DNA: TGTGCCAGCAGCCAGACCTGGGGTGGTTCACCCCTCCACTTT. Protein product: CASSQTWGGSPLHF. This chain joins TRBV9 and TRBJ1-6; D gene ambiguous. The V gene lost 4 bases and the J gene lost 9 bases, with 14 bases spanning the gap. This CDR3 spans 14 amino acids. Per germline, CDR1 SGDLS and CDR2 YYNGEE.

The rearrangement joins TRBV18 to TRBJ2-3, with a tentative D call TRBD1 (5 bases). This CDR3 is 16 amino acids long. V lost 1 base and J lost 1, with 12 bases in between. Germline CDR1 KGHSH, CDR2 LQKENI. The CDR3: CASSPQGQAGTDTQYF. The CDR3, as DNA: TGTGCCAGCTCACCACAGGGGCAGGCTGGCACAGATACGCAGTATTTT.

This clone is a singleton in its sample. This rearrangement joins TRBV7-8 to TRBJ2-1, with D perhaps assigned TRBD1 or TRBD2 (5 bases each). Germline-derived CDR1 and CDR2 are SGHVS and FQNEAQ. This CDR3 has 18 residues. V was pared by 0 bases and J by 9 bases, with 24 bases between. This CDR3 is CASSLAPLRGSSGGEQFF. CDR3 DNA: TGTGCCAGCAGCTTAGCCCCCCTTCGGGGCAGTTCGGGCGGTGAGCAGTTCTTC.

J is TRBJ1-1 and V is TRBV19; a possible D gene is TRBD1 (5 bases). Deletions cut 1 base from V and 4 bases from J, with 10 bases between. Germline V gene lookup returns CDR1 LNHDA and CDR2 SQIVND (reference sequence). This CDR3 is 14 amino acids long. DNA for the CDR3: TGTGCCAGTAGTATAGGGTTGAGGGGCACTGAAGCTTTCTTT. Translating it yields CASSIGLRGTEAFF.

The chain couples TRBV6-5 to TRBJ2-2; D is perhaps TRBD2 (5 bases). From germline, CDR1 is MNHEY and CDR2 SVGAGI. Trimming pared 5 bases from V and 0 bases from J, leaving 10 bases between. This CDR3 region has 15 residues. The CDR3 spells CASSRNGANTGELFF. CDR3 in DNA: TGTGCCAGCAGTCGAAACGGGGCGAACACCGGGGAGCTGTTTTTT.

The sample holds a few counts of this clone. The CDR3: CASSIRQGGDQPQHF. The CDR3 DNA reads TGTGCCAGCAGCATACGACAGGGGGGAGATCAGCCCCAGCATTTT. The V and J genes are TRBV7-2 and TRBJ1-5; TRBD1 matches 9 bases. The CDR3 is made up of 15 amino acids. Per germline, CDR1 SGHTA and CDR2 FQGNSA. Losses at the gene ends were 5 bases for V and 5 bases for J; bases not matched to a gene: 7. Looking up the rest from reference TRBV7-2 and TRBJ1-5 gives the full variable domain: GAGVSQSPSNKVTEKGKDVELRCDPISGHTALYWYRQSLGQGLEFLIYFQGNSAPDKSGLPSDRFSAERTGGSVSTLTIQRTQQEDSAVYLCASSIRQGGDQPQHFGDGTRLSIL.

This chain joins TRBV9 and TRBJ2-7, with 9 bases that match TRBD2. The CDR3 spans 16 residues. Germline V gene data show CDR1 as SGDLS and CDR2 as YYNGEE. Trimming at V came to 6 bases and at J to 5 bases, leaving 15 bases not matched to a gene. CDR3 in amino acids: CASIFSGGQLFHEQYF. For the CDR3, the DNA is TGTGCCAGCATCTTTAGCGGGGGCCAGCTCTTCCACGAGCAGTACTTC.

The CDR3 DNA reads TGTGCCAGCAGCTTTGGGACGGCGACTGAGCAGTTCTTC. It translates to CASSFGTATEQFF. The V call is TRBV7-9, the J call TRBJ2-1; the D call may be TRBD1 or TRBD2 (5 bases each). Germline V gives CDR1 SEHNR, CDR2 FQNEAQ (reference sequence). V dropped 3 bases and J dropped 9 bases, with 12 bases sitting between them. The CDR3 has 13 amino acids.